This T cell receptor (beta chain) was documented in a study of blood T cell repertoires in COVID-19. Looking at the study overall: From the United States, Italy and Spain came samples of acute and convalescent COVID-19. Sources were T cells, B-cell-depleted T cells, or PBMCs; the material itself was cDNA or gDNA.

Data came from immunoSEQ multiplex PCR; TCRdb stores just in-frame clones and leaves some out. The sample shows some 70,000 clones, about four fifths of them seen only once. The CDR3 has 16 residues. Losses at the gene ends were 0 bases for V and 5 bases for J; bases not matched to a gene: 9. The germline V gene has CDR1 SGHRS and CDR2 YFSETQ. The chain carries TRBV5-1 and TRBJ2-3; 7 bases fit TRBD2. The origin of this receptor is a man over 45 with active COVID-19. Sequencing was performed on peripheral blood. The CDR3 is CASSLDEGGPGDTQYF. The DNA for the CDR3 is TGCGCCAGCAGCTTGGATGAGGGAGGGCCGGGAGATACGCAGTATTTT.